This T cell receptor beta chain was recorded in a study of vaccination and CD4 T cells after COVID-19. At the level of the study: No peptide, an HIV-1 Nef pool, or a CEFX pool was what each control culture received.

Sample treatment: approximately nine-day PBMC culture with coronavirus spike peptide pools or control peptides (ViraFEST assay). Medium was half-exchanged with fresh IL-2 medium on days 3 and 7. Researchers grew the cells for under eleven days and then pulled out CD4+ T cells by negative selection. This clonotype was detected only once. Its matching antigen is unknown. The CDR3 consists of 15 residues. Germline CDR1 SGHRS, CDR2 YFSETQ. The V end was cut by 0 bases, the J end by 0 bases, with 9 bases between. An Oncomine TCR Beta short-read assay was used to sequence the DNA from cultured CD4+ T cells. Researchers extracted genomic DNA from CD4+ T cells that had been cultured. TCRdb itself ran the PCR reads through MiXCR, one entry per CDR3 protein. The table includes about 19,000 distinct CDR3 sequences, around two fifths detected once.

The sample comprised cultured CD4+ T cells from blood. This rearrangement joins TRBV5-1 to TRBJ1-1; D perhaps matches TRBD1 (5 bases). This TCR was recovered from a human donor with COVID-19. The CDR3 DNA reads TGCGCCAGCAGCTTGGGTACAGGAATGAACACTGAAGCTTTCTTT. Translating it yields CASSLGTGMNTEAFF.